Detailed here is one T cell receptor (beta chain). Its antigen is as yet unknown. The time point was: week 35, safety follow-up. The vaccine gave 300 ug of a 20-mer mutant IDH1 peptide subcutaneously per dose. Patients in the study were vaccinated eight times, receiving shots in weeks 1, 3, 5, 7, 11, 15, 19 and 23. These data are taken from a study of a mutant IDH1 vaccine in newly diagnosed glioma. Study context: Vaccination began 4-6 weeks post radiotherapy alone, or with temozolomide cycles. Of the patients given treatment, around 60% were male and approximately 38% were female, and a mean age of about 44 years was recorded.

The data were produced by immunoSEQ multiplex PCR, yet TCRdb's version contains in-frame clones alone and is incomplete. The table records 70,000 or so clones, 70% to 90% of them present only once. Per the germline V gene, CDR1 is MDHEN and CDR2 is SYDVKM. V lost 5 bases, J lost 7 bases, and 23 bases lay in between. The CDR3 runs to 16 residues. The source of this sequence is a man aged 25-40 years with glioma. The sequenced sample was PBMCs, obtained from a glioma patient whose treatment included an IDH1 peptide vaccine. The chain uses TRBV28 and TRBJ1-2; D is perhaps TRBD1 (5 bases). Here the CDR3 reads CASSPGGMGEAFGYTF. The CDR3, as DNA: TGTGCCAGCAGTCCCGGGGGTATGGGGGAAGCTTTTGGCTACACCTTC.